A selection of T cell receptor beta chains follows, all from one sample in a study of T cells in Graves' hyperthyroidism and ophthalmopathy. TCRdb fed the multiplex PCR reads into MiXCR, producing one record per CDR3 protein. Found here are under 450,000 distinct CDR3 sequences, 13% of them singletons; the top ten hold about a fifth. Sequencing used blood. The receptors shown here come from a man aged 30 to 39 with Graves' hyperthyroidism that later progressed to Graves' ophthalmopathy. CDR3s include the opening cysteine and the closing phenylalanine or tryptophan. The D gene is left open where the match is weak. Not every row has a clone size; where given, it reads once, few, many or a size class.

clone_size,v_call,d_call,j_call,cdr3_nt,cdr3_aa
NA,TRBV5-4,NA,TRBJ1-2,TGTGCCAGCAGCTTGTGGTATAGGACGTCTAATGGCTACACCTTC,CASSLWYRTSNGYTF
NA,TRBV19,TRBD1,TRBJ1-5,TGTGCCAGTAGTCTCGGGACAGGCCAGCCCCAGCGTTTT,CASSLGTGQPQRF
many,TRBV27,TRBD2,TRBJ2-2,TGTGCCAGCAGTCCGACTCCCCTAGCGGGGGTCCTCACCGGGGAGCTGTTTTTT,CASSPTPLAGVLTGELFF
many,TRBV12-3/TRBV12-4,NA,TRBJ1-2,TGTGCCAGCAGTTTAAATCGGCAGGGGAGTGCTGGCTACACCTTC,CASSLNRQGSAGYTF
few,TRBV6-6,TRBD2,TRBJ2-1,TGTGCCAGCAGTTATAGCGGGGGGGCCTCGGATGAGCAGTTCTTC,CASSYSGGASDEQFF
many,TRBV15,NA,TRBJ1-5,TGTCCTAAGGGGCAGCATAGCAATCAGCCCCAGCATTTT,CPKGQHSNQPQHF
NA,TRBV3-1,TRBD2,TRBJ2-2,TGTGCCAGCAGCCGGGGACTAGCGGGGGATTATAAAGCGAACACCGGGGAGCTGTTTTTT,CASSRGLAGDYKANTGELFF
NA,TRBV6-1,TRBD2,TRBJ2-3,TGTGCCAGCAAGCAAACTAGCGGGGGGACAGATACGCAGTATTTT,CASKQTSGGTDTQYF
many,TRBV10-3,NA,TRBJ2-1,TGTGCCATCAGTGAAATTTGGGTGACAGTCCCTAACAATGAGCAGTTCTTC,CAISEIWVTVPNNEQFF
many,TRBV28,NA,TRBJ1-2,TGTGCCAGCAGTTTGGGGGGCGAAGTTCTCAATGGCTACACCTTC,CASSLGGEVLNGYTF
many,TRBV6-5,TRBD1,TRBJ1-1,TGTGCCAGCAGTTTACTCATGCCCCATGGGACAGGGGGATATGAAGCTTTCTTT,CASSLLMPHGTGGYEAFF
NA,TRBV5-1,TRBD1,TRBJ2-7,TGCGCCAGCAGGAATACAGGGGGAAGTTACGAGCAGTACTTC,CASRNTGGSYEQYF
many,TRBV3-1,TRBD1,TRBJ2-2,TGTGCCAGCAGAGATGGTGGGACAGCGAACACCGGGGAGCTGTTTTTT,CASRDGGTANTGELFF
NA,TRBV3-1,TRBD2,TRBJ2-1,TGTGCCAGCAGCCCGTGGACTAGTGGCAATGAGCAGTTCTTC,CASSPWTSGNEQFF
few,TRBV30,NA,TRBJ2-2,TGTGCCTGGAGTGTAGGCAGGGTGTCCGGGGAGCTGTTTTTT,CAWSVGRVSGELFF
NA,TRBV20-1,TRBD2,TRBJ2-1,TGCAGTGCTCACCTAATGTCTAGCGGGGTTCGGAGCTCCTACAATGAGCAGTTCTTC,CSAHLMSSGVRSSYNEQFF
many,TRBV28,TRBD1,TRBJ2-7,TGTGCCAGCAGTTCCGGGACAGGGGAGGACGAGCAGTACTTC,CASSSGTGEDEQYF
many,TRBV7-2,NA,TRBJ1-2,TGTGCCAGCAGCTTATGGACAGAAAACTATGGCTACACCTTC,CASSLWTENYGYTF
many,TRBV2,NA,TRBJ2-7,TGTGCCAGCAGCAGTGGGGCGGCAGGGAGTTTCGGAGAGCAGTACTTC,CASSSGAAGSFGEQYF
many,TRBV2,NA,TRBJ2-7,TGTGCCAGCAGAACACCTAGCGACCTAGGGTCCTACGAGCAGTACTTC,CASRTPSDLGSYEQYF
many,TRBV27,TRBD1,TRBJ1-1,TGTGCCAGCAGCTTCGGGACAGGGAACACTGAAGCTTTCTTT,CASSFGTGNTEAFF
many,TRBV27,NA,TRBJ2-5,TGTGCCAGCAGTTATAGCCAACCCCAAGAGACCCAGTACTTC,CASSYSQPQETQYF
NA,TRBV5-1,TRBD1,TRBJ1-6,TGCGCCAGCAGCTTGGGTGCCAGGGGGAGCTCCTATAATTCACCCCTCCACTTT,CASSLGARGSSYNSPLHF
many,TRBV27,NA,TRBJ1-4,TGTGCCAGCAGCCAGAATGAAAAACTGTTTTTT,CASSQNEKLFF
few,TRBV18,NA,TRBJ1-1,TGTGCCAGCTCACCTGGGACGACTGAAGCTTTCTTT,CASSPGTTEAFF
few,TRBV5-8,NA,TRBJ1-4,TGTGCCAGCAGCCGCTCGGGGGGCGCAAATTCGGAAAAACTGTTTTTT,CASSRSGGANSEKLFF
NA,TRBV27,TRBD1,TRBJ1-2,TGTGCCAGCAGTTTATCCTTGGACAGGGTCTATGGCTACACCTTC,CASSLSLDRVYGYTF
few,TRBV10-2,NA,TRBJ1-5,TGCGCCAGCGGGCACAATCAGCCCCAGCATTTT,CASGHNQPQHF